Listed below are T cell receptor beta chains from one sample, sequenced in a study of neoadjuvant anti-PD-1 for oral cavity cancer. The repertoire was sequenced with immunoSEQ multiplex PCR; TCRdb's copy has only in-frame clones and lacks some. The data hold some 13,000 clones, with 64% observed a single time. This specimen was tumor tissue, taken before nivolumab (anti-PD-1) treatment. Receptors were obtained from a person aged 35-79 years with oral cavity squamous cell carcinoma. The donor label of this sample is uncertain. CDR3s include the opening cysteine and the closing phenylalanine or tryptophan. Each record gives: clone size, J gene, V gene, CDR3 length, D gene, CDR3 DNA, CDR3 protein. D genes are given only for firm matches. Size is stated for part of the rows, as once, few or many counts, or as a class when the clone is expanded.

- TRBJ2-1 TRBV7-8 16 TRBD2 TGTGCCAGCAGCGGGGGAGCGGGGACTAAATTGGATGAGCAGTTCTTC CASSGGAGTKLDEQFF
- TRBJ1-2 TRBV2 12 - TGTGCCAGCAGTACAGGAATGGATGGCTACACCTTC CASSTGMDGYTF
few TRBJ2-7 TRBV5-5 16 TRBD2 TGTGCCAGCAGGGGTAGACTAGCGGGAGTTGCGTACGAGCAGTACTTC CASRGRLAGVAYEQYF
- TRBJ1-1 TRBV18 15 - TGTGCCAGCTCATCGGGCGCAGGGGTAAGCACTGAAGCTTTCTTT CASSSGAGVSTEAFF
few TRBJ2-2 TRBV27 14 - TGTGCCAGCAGTTTAAGAACGTACACCGGGGAGCTGTTTTTT CASSLRTYTGELFF
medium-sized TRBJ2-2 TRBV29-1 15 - TGCAGCGTTGTAACAGGGTGGTCGAACACCGGGGAGCTGTTTTTT CSVVTGWSNTGELFF
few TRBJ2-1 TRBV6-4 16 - TGTGCCAGCAGTGACTCGTTCGGGTATAGTGGCAATGAGCAGTTCTTC CASSDSFGYSGNEQFF
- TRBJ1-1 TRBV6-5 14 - TGTGCCAGCAGTTACCGTAAACGGGGGGCTGAAGCTTTCTTT CASSYRKRGAEAFF
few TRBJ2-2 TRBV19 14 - TGTGCCAGTCGAGGGTGGACAAACACCGGGGAGCTGTTTTTT CASRGWTNTGELFF
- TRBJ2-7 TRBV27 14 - TGTGCCAGCAGTTTTCAGAGTAACTCCTACGAGCAGTACTTC CASSFQSNSYEQYF
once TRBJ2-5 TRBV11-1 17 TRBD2 TGTGCCAGCAGCTTAGATCAAAATAGCGGGAGGGCGGAGACCCAGTACTTC CASSLDQNSGRAETQYF
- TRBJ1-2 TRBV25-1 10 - TGTGCCACCCAGAACTATGGCTACACCTTC CATQNYGYTF
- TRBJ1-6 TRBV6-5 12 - TGTGCCAGCAGCACCACGGTGTCACCCCTCCACTTT CASSTTVSPLHF
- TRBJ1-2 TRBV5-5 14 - TGTGCCAGCAGCTTAGAACCTCCTAACTATGGCTACACCTTC CASSLEPPNYGYTF
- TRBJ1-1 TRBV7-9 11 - TGTGCCATTTCCAAGAACACTGAAGCTTTCTTT CAISKNTEAFF
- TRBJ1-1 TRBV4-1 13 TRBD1 TGCGCCAGCAGCCAGGATCCGACAGGGGGAGCTTTCTTT CASSQDPTGGAFF
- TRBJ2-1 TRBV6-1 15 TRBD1 TGTGCCAGCATTACCGGGACAGGGACCTACCATGAGCAGTTCTTC CASITGTGTYHEQFF
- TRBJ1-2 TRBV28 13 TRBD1 TGTGCCAGCAGTTTGACAGGGTTTTATGGCTACACCTTC CASSLTGFYGYTF
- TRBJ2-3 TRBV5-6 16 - TGTGCCAGCAGCCTCGGCGGCGGCAATCGGTGGGATACGCAGTATTTT CASSLGGGNRWDTQYF
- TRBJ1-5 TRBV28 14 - TGTGCCAGCGAAGGGGGAGGGGGCAATCAGCCCCAGCATTTT CASEGGGGNQPQHF
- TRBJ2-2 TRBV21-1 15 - TGTGCCAGCAGCAAATATAACAGGTTGAATGTGGAGCTGTTTTTT CASSKYNRLNVELFF
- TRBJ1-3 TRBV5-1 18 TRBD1 TGCGCCAGCAGCTTGCCAGGACAGGGGGCCCTATCTGGAAACACCATATATTTT CASSLPGQGALSGNTIYF
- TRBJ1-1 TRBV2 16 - TGTGCCAGCAGTGAAAGCACCGGGACACTGAACACTGAAGCTTTCTTT CASSESTGTLNTEAFF
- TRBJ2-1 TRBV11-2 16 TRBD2 TGTGCCAGCAGCCTCCTTCTAGCGGGAGTAGCCAATGAGCAGTTCTTC CASSLLLAGVANEQFF
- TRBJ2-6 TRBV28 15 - TGTGCCAGCAGAGCCGATGGGGCTGGGGCCAACGTCCTGACTTTC CASRADGAGANVLTF
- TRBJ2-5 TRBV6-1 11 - TGTGCCAGCTCTACAGGGCAGACCCAGTACTTC CASSTGQTQYF
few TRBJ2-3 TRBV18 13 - TGTGCCAGCTCTCGGGGAGGAGTGGATACGCAGTATTTT CASSRGGVDTQYF
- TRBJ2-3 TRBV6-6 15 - TGTGCCAGCAGTTACCGGACAAGAGGGACAGATACGCAGTATTTT CASSYRTRGTDTQYF
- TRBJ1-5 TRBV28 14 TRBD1 TGTGCCAGCATAGGGGGCCGATACAATCAGCCCCAGCATTTT CASIGGRYNQPQHF
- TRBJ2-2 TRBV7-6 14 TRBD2 TGTGCCAGCAGTTTTACTAGCGGAACCGGGGAGCTGTTTTTT CASSFTSGTGELFF
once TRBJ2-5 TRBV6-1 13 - TGTGCCAGCAGCCTAGGGCCTAAAGAGACCCAGTACTTC CASSLGPKETQYF
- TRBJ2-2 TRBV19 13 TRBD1 TGTGCCAGTAGTAGACAGGGAACCGGGGAGCTGTTTTTT CASSRQGTGELFF
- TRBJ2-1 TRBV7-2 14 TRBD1 TGTGCCAGCTTTCAGGGGGCGGTCTACAATGAGCAGTTCTTC CASFQGAVYNEQFF
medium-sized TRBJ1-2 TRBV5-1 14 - TGCGCCAGCAGCTTGGGGCAGACCAGCTATGGCTACACCTTC CASSLGQTSYGYTF
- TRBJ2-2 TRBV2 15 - TGTGCCAGCAGTGGGAGAAGGGGCGACACCGGGGAGCTGTTTTTT CASSGRRGDTGELFF
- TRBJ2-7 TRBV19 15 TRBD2 TGTGCCAGTAGTATTTCGGCTAGCGGGAACTACGAGCAGTACTTC CASSISASGNYEQYF
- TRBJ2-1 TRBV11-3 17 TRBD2 TGTGCCAGCAGCTTAGGACTAGCGGGAGGGGGCTACAATGAGCAGTTCTTC CASSLGLAGGGYNEQFF
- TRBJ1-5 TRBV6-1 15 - TGTGCCAGCAGCGCCCAGGGTCAGGGCAATCAGCCCCAGCATTTT CASSAQGQGNQPQHF
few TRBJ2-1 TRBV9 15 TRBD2 TGTGCCAGCAGCGTAGGCGGGAGGGGGGGGGATGAGCAGTTCTTC CASSVGGRGGDEQFF
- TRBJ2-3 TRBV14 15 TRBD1 TGTGCCAGCAGGACAGGGGGCCAGGGCACAGATACGCAGTATTTT CASRTGGQGTDTQYF
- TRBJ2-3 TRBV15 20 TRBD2 TGTGCCACCAGCCCAAGACTAGCGGGAGTCCCAACATTCCCCCCAGATACGCAGTATTTT CATSPRLAGVPTFPPDTQYF
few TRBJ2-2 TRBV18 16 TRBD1 TGTGCCAGCTCACCAAGGGGACAGGGGAGCACCGGGGAGCTGTTTTTT CASSPRGQGSTGELFF
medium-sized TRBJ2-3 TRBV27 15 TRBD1 TGTGCCAGCAATGAGAGGACAGGTCGCACAGATACGCAGTATTTT CASNERTGRTDTQYF
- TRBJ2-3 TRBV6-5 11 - TGTGCCAGCAGTTCAGCAGATACGCAGTATTTT CASSSADTQYF
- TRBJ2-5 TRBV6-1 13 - TGTGCCAGCAGTGGACTACTCCAAGAGACCCAGTACTTC CASSGLLQETQYF
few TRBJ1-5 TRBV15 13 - TGTGCCACCAGCCAGGGGCTAGATCAGCCCCAGCATTTT CATSQGLDQPQHF
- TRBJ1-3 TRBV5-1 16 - TGCGCCAGCAGCTTAAAACAGGGTTCCTCTGGAAACACCATATATTTT CASSLKQGSSGNTIYF
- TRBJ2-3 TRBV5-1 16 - TGCGCCAGCAGCTCCCTCGGGAGCAGCAGCACAGATACGCAGTATTTT CASSSLGSSSTDTQYF
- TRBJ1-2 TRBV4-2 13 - TGTGCCAGCAGCCTAAGGGTCGCGGATGGCTACACCTTC CASSLRVADGYTF